Following are 28 T cell receptor beta chains from one sample sequenced in a study of T cells expressing NK-cell markers. TCRdb reprocessed the 5' RACE reads, keeping one entry per CDR3 protein, no DNA. This sample's table has about 110,000 distinct CDR3 sequences. Sequencing was done on a sample of blood T cells: a sorted CD56 or NKG2C T cell subset, CD4+ or CD8+ T cells, or bulk PBMC T cells (not recorded which). The receptor source for this set is a woman between 18 and 70 years old in good health.

This chain links TRBV5-6 with TRBJ2-5; there is no DNA to check the TCRdb D call of TRBD2. The CDR3 consists of 17 residues. Per the germline V gene, CDR1 is SGHDT and CDR2 is YYEEEE. The CDR3 is CASSLGPSGSLRETQYF.

The chain has TRBV7-6 and TRBJ2-1. Per germline, CDR1 SGHVS and CDR2 FNYEAQ. The CDR3 spans 12 residues. CDR3 amino acids: CASSPQYNEQFF.

V is TRBV29-1 and J is TRBJ1-1. The germline CDR1 and CDR2 sequences are SQVTM and ANQGSEA. The length of the CDR3 is 11 residues. The CDR3 spells CSTESNTEAFF. The full variable domain, completed using reference TRBV29-1 and TRBJ1-1, is SAVISQKPSRDICQRGTSLTIQCQVDSQVTMMFWYRQQPGQSLTLIATANQGSEATYESGFVIDKFPISRPNLTFSTLTVSNMSPEDSSIYLCSTESNTEAFFGQGTRLTVV.

V gene TRBV7-6 combines with J gene TRBJ2-6. This CDR3 spans 16 amino acids. Germline values: CDR1 SGHVS, CDR2 FNYEAQ. The CDR3 loop is CASSLSQSSGANVLTF.

The CDR3 sequence: CASSHGARNTEAFF. The rearrangement uses TRBV13 and TRBJ1-1. The CDR3 is 14 residues long. The germline V gene has CDR1 PRHDT and CDR2 FYEKMQ (reference sequence). Drawing the rest from reference TRBV13 and TRBJ1-1, the complete variable domain is AAGVIQSPRHLIKEKRETATLKCYPIPRHDTVYWYQQGPGQDPQFLISFYEKMQSDKGSIPDRFSAQQFSDYHSELNMSSLELGDSALYFCASSHGARNTEAFFGQGTRLTVV.

The rearrangement links TRBV7-6 to TRBJ2-7. CDR1 is SGHVS and CDR2 is FNYEAQ in the germline V gene. This CDR3 comprises 14 residues. CDR3 amino acids: CASSLKGGPYEQYF.

V usage is TRBV7-6 and J usage is TRBJ1-1. The germline V gene has CDR1 SGHVS and CDR2 FNYEAQ. The CDR3 has 13 residues. The CDR3 sequence: CASSPPAGTEAFF.

This rearrangement joins TRBV7-9 to TRBJ2-1; the D gene TCRdb calls, TRBD1, cannot be checked with no DNA. This CDR3 comprises 15 residues. Germline V gives CDR1 SEHNR, CDR2 FQNEAQ (reference sequence). The chain's CDR3 is CASSPLTQTYNEQFF.

J is TRBJ2-5 and V is TRBV5-1. The CDR3 is 13 amino acids. The germline V gene encodes CDR1 SGHRS and CDR2 YFSETQ. CDR3 region: CASSFGSEETQYF.

The chain joins TRBV20-1 to TRBJ2-2; TCRdb's D call, TRBD2, is unchecked because there is no DNA. The CDR3 has 14 residues. Germline CDR1 reads DFQATT; CDR2 reads SNEGSKA (reference sequence). CDR3 protein: CSARLAGDTGELFF.

The chain uses TRBV14 and TRBJ2-3; TCRdb's assignment of TRBD1 cannot be checked, as there is no DNA. CDR3 length: 13 residues. The germline V gene has CDR1 SGHDN and CDR2 FVKESK. The CDR3 region is CASSIKRLDTQYF.

The chain has TRBV18 and TRBJ2-3; the TRBD1 assignment by TCRdb is unverifiable without DNA. From germline, CDR1 is KGHSH and CDR2 LQKENI. The CDR3 covers 17 residues. The CDR3 here is CASSPAPYRVDTDTQYF. Full variable domain (remainder filled in from reference TRBV18 and TRBJ2-3): NAGVMQNPRHLVRRRGQEARLRCSPMKGHSHVYWYRQLPEEGLKFMVYLQKENIIDESGMPKERFSAEFPKEGPSILRIQQVVRGDSAAYFCASSPAPYRVDTDTQYFGPGTRLTVL.

This chain connects TRBV5-6 to TRBJ2-1. The CDR3 runs 15 residues. CDR1 is SGHDT, CDR2 YYEEEE, per germline. This chain's CDR3 is CASNPRWDNYNEQFF.

This chain links TRBV4-1 with TRBJ1-6; TCRdb names TRBD1, which stays unverified in the absence of DNA. This CDR3 region has 15 residues. Germline CDR1 and CDR2: MGHRA and YSYEKL. The CDR3 sequence is CASSHTEGLISPLHF.

The chain employs TRBV27 and TRBJ1-1; with no DNA, the TCRdb D assignment of TRBD1 cannot be verified. The CDR3 is 14 amino acids. Germline CDR1 reads MNHEY; CDR2 reads SMNVEV (reference sequence). The CDR3: CASSLGAVNTEAFF.

The V gene is TRBV29-1, the J gene TRBJ2-5; TCRdb's D call of TRBD1 is untestable without DNA. The CDR3 contains 13 residues. From germline, CDR1 is SQVTM and CDR2 ANQGSEA. CDR3 residues: CSVEGGDQETQYF.

CDR3 protein: CASSPNPGPQETQYF. The rearrangement uses TRBV7-8 and TRBJ2-5; TCRdb picks TRBD1, but there is no DNA to check that call. Germline V lookup: CDR1 SGHVS, CDR2 FQNEAQ. The CDR3 is 15 amino acids. Full variable domain (outside the CDR3, taken from reference TRBV7-8 and TRBJ2-5): GAGVSQSPRYKVAKRGQDVALRCDPISGHVSLFWYQQALGQGPEFLTYFQNEAQLDKSGLPSDRFFAERPEGSVSTLKIQRTQQEDSAVYLCASSPNPGPQETQYFGPGTRLLVL.

The genes are TRBV9 and TRBJ2-2. The CDR3 has 11 residues. Germline V gene sequence: CDR1 SGDLS, CDR2 YYNGEE. The CDR3 spells CASSNIGELFF. The entire variable domain, with the rest obtained from reference TRBV9 and TRBJ2-2, is as follows: DSGVTQTPKHLITATGQRVTLRCSPRSGDLSVYWYQQSLDQGLQFLIQYYNGEERAKGNILERFSAQQFPDLHSELNLSSLELGDSALYFCASSNIGELFFGEGSRLTVL.

The V call is TRBV9, the J call TRBJ2-3; as DNA is missing, the TRBD2 call by TCRdb cannot be tested. There are 19 residues in the CDR3. Germline lookup yields CDR1 SGDLS and CDR2 YYNGEE. The CDR3 loop is CASSVEGLAGTTTSDTQYF.

V gene TRBV6-5 combines with J gene TRBJ2-3. The CDR3 is 13 residues long. Germline V gives CDR1 MNHEY, CDR2 SVGAGI. CDR3 sequence: CASSSNSENTQYF.

The rearrangement joins TRBV20-1 to TRBJ2-1. This CDR3 has 16 residues. Germline V gives CDR1 DFQATT, CDR2 SNEGSKA (reference sequence). This CDR3 reads CSARDKVGLWFGEQFF.

The gene calls are TRBV4-3 and TRBJ2-4. The CDR3 consists of 16 residues. Germline CDR1 LGHNA, CDR2 YSLEER. CDR3: CASSQDSPQHKNIQYF.

This chain uses TRBV14 with TRBJ1-1; TCRdb's assignment of TRBD1 cannot be checked, as there is no DNA. Germline CDR1 SGHDN, CDR2 FVKESK. The CDR3 contains 15 residues. The CDR3 protein is CASSPQGIRYTEAFF.

CDR3: CASSPGPEEATDTQYF. This chain connects TRBV7-9 to TRBJ2-3; absent DNA, TCRdb's TRBD1 call cannot be checked. The V gene's germline CDR1 is SEHNR and CDR2 FQNEAQ (reference sequence). CDR3 length: 16 residues.

The rearrangement uses TRBV12-3 or TRBV12-4 and TRBJ2-5; lacking DNA, the TRBD1 call made by TCRdb goes unchecked. The CDR3 spans 14 residues. CDR3 sequence reads: CASSLAGGPETQYF.

The V and J genes are TRBV29-1 and TRBJ2-7; TCRdb outputs TRBD1, but without DNA this stays unchecked. This CDR3 has 13 amino acids. Germline assignment: CDR1 SQVTM and CDR2 ANQGSEA. CDR3 protein: CSAIPGGPYEQYF.

V is TRBV7-9 and J is TRBJ2-5. CDR3 length: 13 residues. The germline CDR1 and CDR2 sequences are SEHNR and FQNEAQ (reference sequence). The CDR3 here is CASSYEFQETQYF.

This sequence joins TRBV3-1 and TRBJ1-1; the TCRdb D gene call, TRBD1, has no DNA to confirm it. The CDR3 has 14 residues. Germline values: CDR1 LGHDT, CDR2 YNNKEL (reference sequence). CDR3 sequence reads: CASCHSRGHIEAFF.